This T cell receptor (beta chain) is from a study of cytomegalovirus exposure and HLA in healthy donors (dated by TCRdb to 2016 to 2017). For the wider study: An earlier analysis of 587 of the donors reported more than 250 Gb of sequence data and 117 million unique TCR beta sequences from about 200 million T cells. Donor age, sex, ethnicity and CMV serostatus were compiled together with the repertoire data. HLA typing covered class I and class II loci at four-digit resolution. A later genetic analysis used genome-wide SNP genotypes for about three fifths of the roughly 700 donors, treating that subset as a discovery cohort. The aim of the study was to test whether cataloging public T cell receptors could identify signatures of past pathogen exposure. Because of strong linkage in the cohort, 4 to 6 DR-DQ haplotypes were treated as single units for association and clustering. On average, roughly 240,000 unique TCR beta nucleotide sequences were sequenced per donor among a few hundred genotyped donors of the cohort, with about 19% of those sequences being non-productive. Of the approximately 400 genotyped donors, 80% to 90% were placed in the genetic ancestry cluster associated with self-reported Caucasian donors. The study combined high-throughput TCR immunosequencing, statistical association of individual TCRs with disease status, and machine learning to predict cytomegalovirus infection status. The study used immunosequencing to profile the T cell repertoires of approximately 630 subjects and linked those repertoires to cytomegalovirus serostatus. Roughly 320 gigabases of sequencing data and around 88 million unique TCR sequences made up an early release that covered approximately 700 HLA-typed donors. A separate validation cohort of about 110 different subjects was used in addition to the roughly 640-subject first cohort. The number of donors typed differed by locus, with about 629-630 for A, B, C, DRB1 and DQB1, roughly 550 for DQA1, some 570 for DPA1, and roughly 450 for DPB1. The later analysis used no new phenotypic data to find candidate immune exposures, relying instead on TCR beta sequences and their occurrence across donors. An earlier analysis of 587 of the donors used high-throughput TCR beta sequencing to judge whether each TCR beta V gene segment behaved as functional or pseudogenic. All discovery cohort repertoires had been generated on a single sequencing platform. A later analysis re-analyzed previously published TCR beta repertoires from roughly 690 donors and added high-resolution HLA genotyping to study TCR occurrence patterns.

Library preparation employed the immunoSEQ multiplex PCR assay. The multiplex PCR relied on a mix of 60 forward primers for TCR Vbeta segments and 13 reverse primers for TCR Jbeta segments. The CDR3 region of rearranged TCR beta genes was amplified from genomic DNA by a multiplex PCR assay. Amplified TCR beta libraries were sequenced as 87-base-pair reads on the Illumina HiSeq System. The study's own analysis went as follows. A later analysis tallied 80 million to 95 million unique TCR beta chains across the 700 or so repertoires, and around 10 million of those chains were shared by two or more donors. Raw reads were error-corrected and collapsed into unique sequences with a nearest-neighbor algorithm that merged closely related sequences to remove PCR and sequencing errors. CDR3 sequences were aligned to IMGT reference sequences to assign V, D and J gene segments. For a sequence to be retained, at least a six-nucleotide match to both a V gene segment and a J gene segment was required. Rearrangements were classified as productive when the CDR3 lacked stop codons and remained in frame with V and J, and all other rearrangements were classified as non-productive. CDR3 was defined according to IMGT convention as the region running from the second conserved V-encoded cysteine to the conserved J-encoded phenylalanine. In an earlier analysis of around 640 of the donors, sequences lacking an unambiguous match to a single V gene segment were excluded. In an earlier analysis of approximately 560 of the donors, a V segment was called functional when productive rearrangements were above 56.7%, and segregating when the standard deviation between donors exceeded 5%. A statistical classification framework was developed to diagnose cytomegalovirus status using the catalog of TCR beta chain sequences. In a later analysis, TCR nucleotide sequences were compared against IMGT/GENE-DB human TR gene sequences so that V and J genes could be assigned. A later analysis assigned CDR3 sequences and most-parsimonious VDJ recombination scenarios with the TCRdist pipeline. In a later analysis, every TCR beta chain was defined by the combination of its CDR3 amino acid sequence and its V-gene family, and reads without a unique V-gene family were dropped. As a way to deal with suspected cross-contamination and a sequencing artifact, a later analysis dropped under 600 nucleotide sequences that were highly shared and had low generation probability. In a later analysis, a clonal expansion index for each public chain was calculated from normalized within-repertoire ranks of inferred template counts. In a later analysis, generation probabilities were computed using a VDJ recombination model fitted to out-of-frame rearrangements, and the results were checked against IGoR. A later analysis scored TCR-TCR, TCR-HLA and TCR-CMV co-occurrence with hypergeometric tests, applying a repertoire-size bias correction to TCR pairs. To estimate false discovery rates, a later analysis permuted the HLA or CMV assignments 20 times. In a later analysis, co-occurring TCRs were grouped using DBSCAN, and TCRdist sequence similarity was added for clustering within HLA-allele-positive subsets. Co-occurrence clustering excluded repertoires with fewer than 30,000 or more than 120,000 public chains, plus five with anomalous nucleotide sharing. The immuneACCESS repertoire file appears here via TCRdb, limited to in-frame rearrangements. These files lack a portion of the clones; in checked studies, under half of the deficit traces to unresolved V genes, and the cause of the others is not known. V, J and clone size are taken as reported in that table, and D and trimming were inferred from the DNA itself. The sample table shows about 200,000 clones, and around four fifths are seen once. The ten largest clones capture 1.7% of the sample.

From a lookup of the germline V gene (reference sequence), CDR1 and CDR2 are LNHDA and SQIVND. After removal of 3 bases from V and 8 bases from J, the junction retains 7 bases not matched to a gene. Spanning cysteine to phenylalanine, the CDR3 consists of 14 amino acids. Only the CDR3 DNA is retained, 42 bases long and in frame from the first base. Concerning this clone: Its antigen remains undetermined. No quality values exist for individual bases; no much larger clone is one base distant.

The cohort consisted of 600 to 700 healthy bone marrow donors. At the time of sampling, all cohort members were nominally healthy, though unrecorded immune exposures were likely present. The donor tested CMV seronegative and was one of the 352 seronegative cohort members. A peripheral blood sample was collected from each donor, and TCR beta sequencing was performed on peripheral blood mononuclear cells. The Qiagen DNeasy Blood Extraction Kit was used to extract genomic DNA from the blood cell samples. Findings and caveats that apply to the study as a whole: According to a later analysis, parvovirus B19, influenza, CMV and Epstein-Barr virus appeared linked to several top co-occurrence clusters. A total of fewer than 200 TCR beta chains were listed by the study as associated with cytomegalovirus. Assigning TCR associations to individual alleles was difficult when HLA alleles, especially DR and DQ, strongly co-occurred. The authors suggested that the approach could potentially be extended to other disease states and immunological phenotypes. A cluster of highly shared sequence variants was judged likely to represent a technical artifact of the sequencing pipeline. Correlated functional status among segregating V segments might reflect linkage disequilibrium, but an unknown experimental factor could not be ruled out. CMV serostatus was the only immune exposure information available for the cohort. In vitro tests confirmed that a few of the cytomegalovirus-associated TCR beta chains recognize cytomegalovirus antigens. In this cohort, only TCR beta chains were sequenced, and detectable features were limited by the absence of alpha or paired-chain data. The presence/absence analyses assumed that sequencing depth was roughly uniform across donors, and that assumption may not be true. While some public TCRs were present in many individuals, most TCR sequences turned up only very rarely across donors. Because the 87-base-pair reads could not distinguish some IMGT-functional V segments, including TRBV6-2 and TRBV6-3, those segments were excluded. In a later analysis, some 18,000 TCR beta sequences were associated with specific HLA alleles at a false discovery rate of 0.05. In a later genetic analysis, fewer N-insertions in productive TCRs were reported among donors in an Asian-associated ancestry cluster than the roughly 700-donor mean. Broadly in line with IMGT annotations, most TCR beta V segments showed up in productive rearrangements about 87% or about 30% of the time in an earlier analysis of 450 to 600 of the donors. The earlier analysis of around 600 of the donors excluded over 15 rarely observed V segments, including chromosome 9 orphons, because counts were too low. A later analysis found that most CMV-associated TCR beta chains appeared HLA-restricted, with HLA associations seemingly driven largely by CMV exposure. According to a later analysis, TCR association rates differed among HLA loci, with DRB1 alleles showing the most associated TCRs and HLA-C alleles showing the fewest. V-gene and J-gene trimming of TCR beta chains was associated with a missense DCLRE1C variant in a later genetic analysis, and the association was replicated in an independent cohort. Compared with equally common non-associated chains, HLA-associated TCR beta chains in a later analysis were more clonally expanded and had lower generation probabilities. In both the original and validation cohorts, the classifier was reported to diagnose cytomegalovirus status with high specificity and sensitivity. A further reported finding was that TCR beta sequences accurately predicted the HLA-A and HLA-B alleles for most subjects in the first cohort. HLA typing was unavailable for some donors at each locus, so association tests used only the typed subset.

What was sequenced was PBMCs. This chain joins TRBV19 to TRBJ2-7; 10 of the junction bases match TRBD1. The source of this sequence is a man aged 50 to 60 in good health and CMV-seronegative. The encoded CDR3 is CASSIGTGELQQYF. The nucleotide sequence reads as follows: TGTGCCAGTAGTATCGGGACAGGGGAACTACAGCAGTACTTC.